The present T cell receptor beta chain was sequenced within a study of Ad26.COV2.S vaccination and SARS-CoV-2 variants. Findings and caveats of the study: Participants in the vaccine arm had higher spike-specific TCR breadth; placebo recipients had lower.

A note on this clone: The antigen is unknown.

Between the trimmed V and J ends, which lost 6 bases and 6 bases, there was a span of 9 bases. Looked up from germline, CDR1 is MNHEY and CDR2 is SVGAGI. CDR3 length: 11 residues. TCRdb keeps only in-frame clones here, not all; method: immunoSEQ multiplex PCR. Of about 400,000 clones listed, roughly 90% are singletons. Regarding treatment: some 20 received Ad26.COV2.S at low or high dose, single or two shots; about 5 received placebo; per-sample allocation not given. Samples came from day 63 after the first vaccine or placebo injection. Ad26 vector vaccine expressed Wuhan-strain SARS-CoV-2 spike. The sequences come from peripheral blood, collected in a trial of Ad26.COV2.S vaccine versus placebo. This clonotype was sampled from a person aged 18-60 years who received the Ad26.COV2.S COVID-19 vaccine or a placebo. The chain is built from TRBV6-5 and TRBJ2-7; D possibly matches TRBD1 or TRBD2 (6 bases each). The CDR3 DNA follows: TGTGCCAGCAGGACGGGGGCCGAGCAGTACTTC. This sequence encodes CASRTGAEQYF.